This T cell receptor (beta chain) comes out of a study of siplizumab effects on memory and regulatory T cells. This clone occurred a few times. What it binds is not known. Measured with immunoSEQ multiplex PCR; TCRdb has only the in-frame clones, and not every one. The top ten hold about 6.7% of the sample, which has approximately 94,000 clones, roughly 93% seen once. Study-level findings and limits: Suppressive activity of Tregs proliferating in siplizumab cultures remained unconfirmed. Naive T cells looked more diverse than memory cells and looked like major alloresponse contributors. Treg origin accounted for an average of 68.8% of mappable alloreactive CD4+ clones with siplizumab and 25% to 30% in controls.

The sequenced sample was CD8+ T cells sorted from blood. The receptor's source is a human donor in good health.

The CDR3 nucleotides are TGTGCCAGCAGTTACGAGTTGAACACTGAAGCTTTCTTT. Translating gives CASSYELNTEAFF. V gene TRBV6-5 combines with J gene TRBJ1-1; no clear D gene. The V end was cut by 2 bases, the J end by 0 bases, with 4 bases between. Germline values: CDR1 MNHEY, CDR2 SVGAGI. The CDR3 has 13 residues.